These 28 T cell receptor beta chains share one sample of origin, sequenced in a study of CD8 T cells in Susac syndrome. A quantity of about 0.5 to 1 ug RNA underwent reverse transcription using random hexamers. Via MiXCR, TCRdb re-called the immunoSEQ multiplex PCR reads, giving one row per CDR3 protein. Of some 68,000 distinct CDR3 sequences in the sample, 93% are singletons; the top ten hold roughly 0.15%. The specimen sequenced was CD4+ T cells from PBMCs. These receptors all come from a human donor with Susac syndrome.

V gene TRBV6-2 or TRBV6-3 combines with J gene TRBJ2-5; weak D call: TRBD2 (7 bases). V was shortened by 8 bases and J by 5 bases, with 15 bases between the two germline ends. CDR1 is MNHEY, CDR2 SVGEGT, per germline. The CDR3 consists of 13 residues. CDR3: CASGEGVLETQYF. The CDR3 bases are TGTGCCAGCGGGGAGGGGGTTCTGGAGACCCAGTACTTC.

This chain connects TRBV7-3 to TRBJ1-1; perhaps TRBD1 as D (5 bases). Trimming removed 2 bases from V and 11 bases from J, with 15 bases in between. Per the germline V gene, CDR1 is SGHTA and CDR2 is FQGTGA. CDR3 length: 13 amino acids. The CDR3 is CASSLGSRELAFF. The CDR3 DNA follows: TGTGCCAGCAGCTTAGGGTCCAGGGAGTTGGCTTTCTTT.

This chain uses TRBV5-1 with TRBJ2-5; D not resolved. Trimming took off 1 base at V and 3 bases at J, with 13 bases between the two ends. The germline CDR1 and CDR2 sequences are SGHRS and YFSETQ. This CDR3 has 15 amino acids. The CDR3 region has the DNA TGCGCCAGCAGCTTGTCTTTGGGGTCTAAAGAGACCCAGTACTTC. This sequence encodes CASSLSLGSKETQYF. Full variable domain (remainder filled in from reference TRBV5-1 and TRBJ2-5): KAGVTQTPRYLIKTRGQQVTLSCSPISGHRSVSWYQQTPGQGLQFLFEYFSETQRNKGNFPGRFSGRQFSNSRSEMNVSTLELGDSALYLCASSLSLGSKETQYFGPGTRLLVL.

V gene TRBV5-1 combines with J gene TRBJ2-7; TRBD2 matches 13 bases. Trimming took 3 bases from V and 5 from J; bases not matched to a gene: 11. Germline V gene data show CDR1 as SGHRS and CDR2 as YFSETQ. The CDR3 contains 17 residues. The CDR3 DNA is TGCGCCAGCAGCTGGGGACTAGCGGGGTCCCCCGGGGACGAGCAGTACTTC. Translating gives CASSWGLAGSPGDEQYF.

The J gene is TRBJ2-1, the V gene TRBV6-2 or TRBV6-3; no reliable D call. V was clipped by 3 bases and J by 6 bases, with 6 bases between them. This CDR3 contains 12 residues. The V gene's germline CDR1 is MNHEY and CDR2 SVGEGT. The CDR3 bases are TGTGCCAGCAGTTATGACGGCAATGAGCAGTTCTTC. Protein product: CASSYDGNEQFF.

The J gene is TRBJ2-5, the V gene TRBV10-3; tentatively, D is TRBD2 (5 bases). The CDR3 has 14 residues. V shed 0 bases and J shed 2 bases, with 7 bases lying between them. Germline V gene sequence: CDR1 ENHRY, CDR2 SYGVKD. In DNA form, the CDR3 reads TGTGCCATCAGTGAGTCGGGAGTACAAGAGACCCAGTACTTC. This translates into CAISESGVQETQYF.

This sequence joins TRBV4-1 and TRBJ1-6, with a tentative D call TRBD1 (5 bases). The CDR3 has 14 amino acids. V lost 5 bases, J lost 13 bases, and 18 bases lay in between. CDR1 MGHRA and CDR2 YSYEKL come from the germline V gene. The CDR3 loop reads CASSIRQPGEPLHF. The CDR3 region has the DNA TGCGCCAGCAGCATTCGACAGCCCGGGGAGCCCCTCCACTTT.

This clonotype was detected once. The chain carries TRBV6-6 and TRBJ1-2; D gene ambiguous. Germline V gene data show CDR1 as MNHNY and CDR2 as SVGAGI (reference sequence). The CDR3 is 15 amino acids. V was shortened by 5 bases and J by 0 bases, with 13 bases between the two germline ends. The DNA of the CDR3 is TGTGCCAGCAGTCCCCCCTTAGTCCCTAACTATGGCTACACCTTC. Translated, it gives CASSPPLVPNYGYTF.

This chain uses TRBV20-1 with TRBJ2-2; no clear D. The germline V gene has CDR1 DFQATT and CDR2 SNEGSKA (reference sequence). CDR3 length: 14 amino acids. The V end lost 0 bases, the J end lost 1 base, and 6 bases lay between the germline ends. CDR3 DNA sequence: TGCAGTGCTAGAGAGGGAAGGAACACCGGGGAGCTGTTTTTT. This gives the protein CSAREGRNTGELFF.

V gene TRBV7-2 combines with J gene TRBJ2-5; 8 nucleotides agree with TRBD2. Germline loops: CDR1 SGHTA, CDR2 FQGNSA. Trimming took 5 bases from V and 4 from J; bases not matched to a gene: 9. The CDR3 is 15 amino acids. The CDR3 region is CASSRQSGGRETQYF. The CDR3 nucleotides read TGTGCCAGCAGCCGCCAATCGGGGGGGCGAGAGACCCAGTACTTC.

The chain carries TRBV29-1 and TRBJ1-4; tentative D call: TRBD1 (5 bases). V lost 4 bases to trimming and J lost 0 bases, with 15 bases between them. Germline CDR1 reads SQVTM; CDR2 reads ANQGSEA. The CDR3 length is 16 residues. CDR3 sequence (DNA): TGCAGCGTTGGGCCTAGGGGAGATGCAACTAATGAAAAACTGTTTTTT. Its translation is CSVGPRGDATNEKLFF.

The chain uses TRBV5-6 and TRBJ2-5; 7 bases align to TRBD1. The junction had 6 bases not matched to a gene; V was cut back by 4 bases and J by 3 bases. Germline CDR1 SGHDT, CDR2 YYEEEE. The CDR3 length is 14 residues. The CDR3 DNA reads as TGTGCCAGCAGCATGCCCGGGACAGAAGAGACCCAGTACTTC. Its translation: CASSMPGTEETQYF. Variable domain in full (rest from reference TRBV5-6 and TRBJ2-5): DAGVTQSPTHLIKTRGQQVTLRCSPKSGHDTVSWYQQALGQGPQFIFQYYEEEERQRGNFPDRFSGHQFPNYSSELNVNALLLGDSALYLCASSMPGTEETQYFGPGTRLLVL.

The rearrangement uses TRBV2 and TRBJ2-7, with D uncertain. Germline CDR1 SNHLY, CDR2 FYNNEI. The CDR3 runs to 14 residues. Trimming left V 4 bases short and J 2 bases short, with 12 bases between. CDR3 residues: CASSGVLGTYEQYF. CDR3 nucleotide sequence: TGTGCCAGCAGTGGGGTCTTGGGTACCTACGAGCAGTACTTC.

V is TRBV19 and J is TRBJ1-2, with D hard to call. With 2 bases removed from V and 5 bases from J, the gap between germline ends came to 6 bases. The length of the CDR3 is 12 residues. Germline CDR1 is LNHDA and CDR2 is SQIVND (reference sequence). The CDR3 region is CASSISWYGYTF. The DNA for the CDR3 is TGTGCCAGTAGTATATCGTGGTATGGCTACACCTTC. Filled out from reference TRBV19 and TRBJ1-2, the complete variable domain reads DGGITQSPKYLFRKEGQNVTLSCEQNLNHDAMYWYRQDPGQGLRLIYYSQIVNDFQKGDIAEGYSVSREKKESFPLTVTSAQKNPTAFYLCASSISWYGYTFGSGTRLTVV.

V usage is TRBV2 and J usage is TRBJ1-2; D is ambiguous. The CDR3 is made up of 12 amino acids. The V gene's germline CDR1 is SNHLY and CDR2 FYNNEI. The germline V and J ends were trimmed by 4 bases and 2 bases, with 5 bases remaining between them. The CDR3 sequence is CASSGRNYGYTF. Here the CDR3 DNA reads TGTGCCAGCAGTGGCAGGAACTATGGCTACACCTTC.

The chain has TRBV7-3 and TRBJ2-2; D perhaps matches TRBD1 (6 bases). CDR1 and CDR2 from the germline V gene are SGHTA and FQGTGA. The V gene lost 6 bases and the J gene lost 5 bases, with 16 bases spanning the gap. There are 15 residues in the CDR3. The CDR3 coding sequence is TGTGCCAGCAGGCTGACGGACAGACCGACCGGGGAGCTGTTTTTT. It encodes CASRLTDRPTGELFF.

J is TRBJ2-6 and V is TRBV25-1; tentatively, D is TRBD2 (6 bases). The CDR3 has 17 amino acids. Trimming shortened V by 1 base and J by 4 bases, and 14 bases separated the two germline ends. Germline V gene lookup returns CDR1 MGHDK and CDR2 SYGVNS. The CDR3 DNA follows: TGTGCCAGCAGTGAATCGGGGGTGGCGCTGGGGGCCAACGTCCTGACTTTC. Translated: CASSESGVALGANVLTF.

The V call is TRBV6-5, the J call TRBJ2-3, with D perhaps TRBD1 or TRBD2 (5 bases each). Germline-derived CDR1 and CDR2 are MNHEY and SVGAGI. V was clipped by 4 bases and J by 6 bases, with 17 bases between them. The CDR3 is 15 amino acids. Written as DNA, the CDR3 is TGTGCCAGCAGTTTCGTCCCGGGACGGCGGGATACGCAGTATTTT. It specifies CASSFVPGRRDTQYF.

V gene TRBV12-3 or TRBV12-4 combines with J gene TRBJ2-6; D is possibly TRBD2 (5 bases). CDR3 length: 19 residues. Trimming left V 7 bases short and J 0 bases short, with 22 bases between. The CDR3 region is CASTPVIGSFSSGANVLTF. Written as DNA, the CDR3 is TGTGCCAGCACCCCCGTGATTGGGAGTTTCTCCTCTGGGGCCAACGTCCTGACTTTC.

The rearrangement links TRBV12-3 or TRBV12-4 to TRBJ1-1; possibly TRBD1 for D (6 bases). Deletions cut 7 bases from V and 4 bases from J, with 16 bases between. The CDR3 extends over 14 amino acids. The CDR3 DNA sequence: TGTGCCAGCACCGCAACAGGGATGGGCACTGAAGCTTTCTTT. Amino acids: CASTATGMGTEAFF.

V usage is TRBV19 and J usage is TRBJ2-2; D not certain. CDR3 length: 13 amino acids. V lost 2 bases to trimming and J lost 7 bases, with 8 bases between them. Looked up from germline, CDR1 is LNHDA and CDR2 is SQIVND (reference sequence). The CDR3 bases are TGTGCCAGTAGTATATCGGGCAGCGGGGAGCTGTTTTTT. It is translated as CASSISGSGELFF.

The J gene is TRBJ2-2, the V gene TRBV19, with no clear D. The germline V and J ends were trimmed by 7 bases and 13 bases, with 13 bases remaining between them. The length of the CDR3 is 11 residues. Germline CDR1 and CDR2: LNHDA and SQIVND (reference sequence). The CDR3 DNA is TGTGCCAGTAAAGGCTCCGGTGGGCTGTTTTTT. Translating gives CASKGSGGLFF.

This rearrangement joins TRBV20-1 to TRBJ2-7; the D gene could be TRBD1 or TRBD2 (6 bases each). Germline lookup yields CDR1 DFQATT and CDR2 SNEGSKA (reference sequence). The CDR3 sequence is 14 residues long. Trimming took off 4 bases at V and 9 bases at J, with 22 bases between the two ends. The CDR3 here is CSATLTGASFGQYF. Here the CDR3 DNA reads TGCAGTGCTACTTTAACGGGGGCGTCGTTCGGGCAGTACTTC.

CDR3 nucleotide sequence: TGTGCCAGCTCACCATTCCAGGGCGAGAAGGGCTACACCTTC. Its translation is CASSPFQGEKGYTF. The chain carries TRBV18 and TRBJ1-2; D might be TRBD1 (5 bases). The CDR3 has 14 amino acids. CDR1 is KGHSH and CDR2 is LQKENI in the germline V gene. V was trimmed by 2 bases and J by 8 bases, leaving 15 bases between them.

The chain has TRBV12-3 or TRBV12-4 and TRBJ1-2, with a tentative D call TRBD1 (6 bases). The V and J ends lost 7 bases and 3 bases respectively, with 15 bases between them. CDR3 size: 14 residues. CDR3 sequence (DNA): TGTGCCAGCAATCTAGGACAGAGGGACTATGGCTACACCTTC. Translation gives CASNLGQRDYGYTF.

The V call is TRBV7-2, the J call TRBJ2-1; a weak D match, TRBD2 (6 bases). This CDR3 comprises 16 residues. V was pared by 1 base and J by 4 bases, with 14 bases between. Germline CDR1 reads SGHTA; CDR2 reads FQGNSA. CDR3 sequence (DNA): TGTGCCAGCAGCTTAGATATGGCGGGGTCTTACAATGAGCAGTTCTTC. Protein sequence: CASSLDMAGSYNEQFF.

The chain employs TRBV18 and TRBJ2-1; D is ambiguous. The ends were cut back, 4 bases at V and 6 bases at J, with 16 bases in the middle. CDR1 and CDR2 (germline): KGHSH, LQKENI. This CDR3 has 15 residues. The CDR3 reads CASSLGQAFLNEQFF. For the CDR3, the DNA is TGTGCCAGCTCACTTGGGCAGGCATTCCTCAATGAGCAGTTCTTC. The full variable domain, in which reference TRBV18 and TRBJ2-1 provide the parts outside the CDR3, is NAGVMQNPRHLVRRRGQEARLRCSPMKGHSHVYWYRQLPEEGLKFMVYLQKENIIDESGMPKERFSAEFPKEGPSILRIQQVVRGDSAAYFCASSLGQAFLNEQFFGPGTRLTVL.

The chain employs TRBV14 and TRBJ2-7; D possibly corresponds to TRBD2 (6 bases). Germline CDR1 reads SGHDN; CDR2 reads FVKESK. The CDR3 extends over 15 amino acids. The V end lost 2 bases, the J end lost 1 base, and 12 bases lay between the germline ends. The CDR3 coding sequence is TGTGCCAGCAGCCAACGGCAGACTAGTTCCTACGAGCAGTACTTC. Translating gives CASSQRQTSSYEQYF.